These 22 T cell receptor beta chains were sequenced from one sample in a study of T cells after posttransplantation cyclophosphamide. Generated by immunoSEQ multiplex PCR, the TCRdb table keeps only in-frame clones and is missing some. Listed here are around 35,000 clones without any singletons, the top ten holding 6.5% to 8%. Sequences were obtained from PBMCs. All receptors come from a woman between 45 and 65 years old in good health and a related stem cell transplant donor.

Many counts were recorded for this clone. The chain carries TRBV7-3 and TRBJ2-1; 8 bases line up with TRBD2. The ends lost 3 bases at V and 8 bases at J; junction bases unmatched: 6. Germline V CDR1 and CDR2: SGHTA, FQGTGA. CDR3 size: 14 residues. CDR3 loop: CASSLGLGFDEQFF. CDR3 bases: TGTGCCAGCAGCTTGGGACTAGGTTTCGATGAGCAGTTCTTC.

V is TRBV9 and J is TRBJ1-1, with TRBD1 identical over 8 bases. The ends lost 3 bases at V and 0 bases at J; junction bases unmatched: 4. Germline CDR1 and CDR2: SGDLS and YYNGEE. The CDR3 sequence is 15 residues long. The CDR3 here is CASSARQGMNTEAFF. CDR3 DNA sequence: TGTGCCAGCAGCGCCCGACAGGGGATGAACACTGAAGCTTTCTTT.

This clone was seen at least ten times. The chain employs TRBV5-1 and TRBJ2-7, with D perhaps TRBD2 (7 bases). The CDR3 loop spans 15 amino acids. Germline V gene data show CDR1 as SGHRS and CDR2 as YFSETQ. V was pared by 4 bases and J by 6 bases, with 20 bases between. CDR3 sequence (DNA): TGCGCCAGCAGCGGGGGGGGCCAGTCCTACGTCGAGCAGTACTTC. Its protein product is CASSGGGQSYVEQYF.

This clone was detected many times. This chain joins TRBV28 and TRBJ2-1; a possible D gene is TRBD2 (6 bases). V shed 3 bases and J shed 8 bases, with 14 bases lying between them. This CDR3 comprises 14 residues. Germline CDR1 is MDHEN and CDR2 is SYDVKM. Written as DNA, the CDR3 is TGTGCCAGCAGTTTCTATAGCGGAGGACATGAGCAGTTCTTC. Amino acids: CASSFYSGGHEQFF. Drawing the rest from reference TRBV28 and TRBJ2-1, the complete variable domain is DVKVTQSSRYLVKRTGEKVFLECVQDMDHENMFWYRQDPGLGLRLIYFSYDVKMKEKGDIPEGYSVSREKKERFSLILESASTNQTSMYLCASSFYSGGHEQFFGPGTRLTVL.

This clone was found many times. The gene calls are TRBV20-1 and TRBJ1-1; the D gene is possibly TRBD1 (6 bases). The V end was cut by 5 bases, the J end by 10 bases, with 14 bases between. The CDR3 runs 11 residues. CDR1 DFQATT and CDR2 SNEGSKA come from the germline V gene (reference sequence). In DNA, the CDR3 is TGCAGTGCTCCCTTACAGGGATCAGCTTTCTTT. Translated: CSAPLQGSAFF.

This clone was picked up many times. V is TRBV4-3 and J is TRBJ1-4; no clear D gene. The CDR3 is made up of 18 amino acids. Germline values: CDR1 LGHNA, CDR2 YSLEER. The germline V and J ends were trimmed by 0 bases and 3 bases, with 17 bases remaining between them. CDR3 residues: CASSQDLVWVRANEKLFF. CDR3 DNA sequence: TGCGCCAGCAGCCAAGATCTTGTATGGGTACGGGCTAATGAAAAACTGTTTTTT.

This clone was picked up many times. The CDR3 region is CASTLGTGVTEAFF. The CDR3 DNA follows: TGTGCCAGCACCCTTGGAACAGGGGTTACTGAAGCTTTCTTT. The genes are TRBV6-1 and TRBJ1-1; 7 bases are a match to TRBD1. V lost 7 bases, J lost 5 bases, and 10 bases stayed unmatched. CDR3 size: 14 residues. The germline V gene has CDR1 MNHNS and CDR2 SASEGT.

This clone was seen ten or more times. The gene calls are TRBV28 and TRBJ2-7, with D possibly matching TRBD1 (5 bases). Trimming stripped 10 bases from V and 1 base from J, with 14 bases between. The germline gives CDR1 MDHEN, CDR2 SYDVKM. The length of the CDR3 is 13 residues. The CDR3 DNA sequence: TGTGCCACTCTCCAGGGTTCGTCCTACGAGCAGTACTTC. Protein product: CATLQGSSYEQYF.

This clone was seen ten or more times. The V call is TRBV30, the J call TRBJ1-4, with 10 bases aligning to TRBD1. Germline V gene sequence: CDR1 GTSNPN, CDR2 SVGIG (reference sequence). The CDR3 extends over 15 amino acids. Trimming at V came to 3 bases and at J to 7 bases, leaving 8 bases not matched to a gene. The CDR3 DNA follows: TGTGCCTGGAGGGAGAGACAGGGGGCAAGTGAAAAACTGTTTTTT. The encoded protein is CAWRERQGASEKLFF.

This clone was detected many times. The V and J genes are TRBV19 and TRBJ1-5; TRBD1 aligns across 12 bases. J was trimmed by 1 base and V by 5 bases; bases with no gene match: 3. The CDR3 contains 16 residues. Looked up from germline, CDR1 is LNHDA and CDR2 is SQIVND (reference sequence). The CDR3 spells CASSGTGGRSNQPQHF. CDR3 coding DNA: TGTGCCAGTAGTGGGACAGGGGGCAGAAGCAATCAGCCCCAGCATTTT.

This clone was detected many times. The V and J genes are TRBV5-1 and TRBJ1-2; D uncertain. V shed 4 bases and J shed 8 bases, with 12 bases lying between them. CDR1 and CDR2 (germline): SGHRS, YFSETQ. The CDR3 is made up of 12 amino acids. CDR3 sequence (DNA): TGCGCCAGCAGCCCTCCGCAAGGCGGCTACACCTTC. This codes for CASSPPQGGYTF.

In this sample, this clone turned up many times. This chain joins TRBV7-2 and TRBJ2-7; D uncertain. Germline CDR1 and CDR2: SGHTA and FQGNSA. The V end lost 2 bases, the J end lost 3 bases, and 8 bases lay between the germline ends. CDR3 length: 13 amino acids. CDR3 DNA: TGTGCCAGCAGCTTACCGCAGTGCTACGAGCAGTACTTC. Encoded protein: CASSLPQCYEQYF.

This clone appeared many times. The chain is built from TRBV27 and TRBJ2-7; 14 nucleotides match TRBD2. The CDR3 is 18 amino acids. V was clipped by 3 bases and J by 3 bases; unmatched bases: 10. Germline CDR1 reads MNHEY; CDR2 reads SMNVEV (reference sequence). The CDR3 bases are TGTGCCAGCAGTTTCACCACCGGGACTAGCGGGAGATTCTACGAGCAGTACTTC. This codes for CASSFTTGTSGRFYEQYF.

This clone has a count of ten or more. The J gene is TRBJ2-1, the V gene TRBV4-1; D is possibly TRBD1 (6 bases). Trimming took off 3 bases at V and 3 bases at J, with 18 bases between the two ends. CDR1 and CDR2 from the germline V gene are MGHRA and YSYEKL. This CDR3 has 17 amino acids. The CDR3 spells CASSQQDSLAFYNEQFF. Written as DNA, the CDR3 is TGCGCCAGCAGCCAGCAGGACAGTCTTGCTTTCTACAATGAGCAGTTCTTC.

The table lists this clone with many counts. The chain recombines TRBV7-3 with TRBJ2-3; TRBD1 matches 10 bases. Germline V gives CDR1 SGHTA, CDR2 FQGTGA. The CDR3 is made up of 19 amino acids. V was pared by 4 bases and J by 2 bases, with 15 bases of the junction left unmatched. The CDR3 region is CASSSSRVRGQGITDTQYF. DNA of the CDR3: TGTGCCAGCAGCTCCAGTCGTGTTAGGGGACAGGGGATCACAGATACGCAGTATTTT.

In this sample, this clone turned up many times. This rearrangement joins TRBV9 to TRBJ2-3, with TRBD2 matching over 8 bases. Germline V gene sequence: CDR1 SGDLS, CDR2 YYNGEE. CDR3 length: 11 amino acids. Trimming took 5 bases from V and 8 from J; bases not matched to a gene: 1. The DNA of the CDR3 is TGTGCCAGCAGTGCGGGGGGTACGCAGTATTTT. Translated: CASSAGGTQYF.

In its sample, this clone was seen many times. The chain employs TRBV6-5 and TRBJ2-3, with 11 bases that match TRBD1. The V gene's germline CDR1 is MNHEY and CDR2 SVGAGI. V lost 6 bases to trimming and J lost 3 bases; unmatched junction nucleotides: 5. The CDR3 sequence is 15 residues long. For the CDR3, the DNA is TGTGCCAGCAGAGCCGGGACAGGGGGGACAGATACGCAGTATTTT. Protein product: CASRAGTGGTDTQYF.

This clone has at least ten counts. This chain uses TRBV5-1 with TRBJ1-2, with 9 positions matching TRBD1. J was trimmed by 8 bases and V by 5 bases; bases with no gene match: 16. This CDR3 is 16 amino acids long. Germline loops: CDR1 SGHRS, CDR2 YFSETQ. CDR3 residues: CASSPTPGQGIYGYTF. CDR3 in DNA: TGCGCCAGCAGTCCAACTCCGGGACAGGGTATTTACGGCTACACCTTC.

At least ten counts were recorded for this clone. V and J are TRBV10-3 and TRBJ1-5; 10 bases line up with TRBD1. V dropped 6 bases and J dropped 5; count of bases not matched to a gene: 7. CDR1 and CDR2 from the germline V gene are ENHRY and SYGVKD. This CDR3 comprises 15 residues. The CDR3 is CAIRSGTGVHQPQHF. Here the CDR3 DNA reads TGTGCCATCAGGTCCGGGACAGGGGTTCATCAGCCCCAGCATTTT.

This rearrangement joins TRBV27 to TRBJ1-2; D might be TRBD1 (5 bases). The CDR3 contains 13 residues. Germline values: CDR1 MNHEY, CDR2 SMNVEV (reference sequence). The V and J ends lost 2 bases and 8 bases respectively, with 12 bases between them. The chain's CDR3 is CASSLGRVGGYTF. In DNA, the CDR3 is TGTGCCAGCAGTTTAGGCAGGGTGGGAGGCTACACCTTC.

This clone has ten or more counts. J is TRBJ2-3 and V is TRBV2; D may be TRBD1 (6 bases). This CDR3 has 12 residues. Germline-derived CDR1 and CDR2 are SNHLY and FYNNEI. The ends were cut back, 6 bases at V and 4 bases at J, with 8 bases in the middle. The CDR3 is CASSRGSDTQYF. The CDR3, as DNA: TGTGCCAGCAGCAGGGGCTCAGATACGCAGTATTTT.

The table lists this clone with many counts. CDR3 residues: CASRGGGELFF. The CDR3 DNA reads TGTGCCAGCAGGGGGGGCGGGGAGCTGTTTTTT. This chain joins TRBV27 and TRBJ2-2; perhaps TRBD2 as D (6 bases). The germline V gene encodes CDR1 MNHEY and CDR2 SMNVEV (reference sequence). This CDR3 is built from 11 residues. V was shortened by 6 bases and J by 7 bases, with 6 bases between the two germline ends.